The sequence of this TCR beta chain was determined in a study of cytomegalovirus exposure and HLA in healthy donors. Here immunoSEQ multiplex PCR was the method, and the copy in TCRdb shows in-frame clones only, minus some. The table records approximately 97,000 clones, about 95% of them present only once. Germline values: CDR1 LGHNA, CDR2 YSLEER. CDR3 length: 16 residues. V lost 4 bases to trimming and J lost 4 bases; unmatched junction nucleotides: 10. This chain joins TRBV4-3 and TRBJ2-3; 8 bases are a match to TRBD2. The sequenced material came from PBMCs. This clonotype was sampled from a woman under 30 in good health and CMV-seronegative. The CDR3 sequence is CASSLAPAGGSDTQYF. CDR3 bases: TGCGCCAGCAGCCTAGCCCCGGCGGGGGGCTCAGATACGCAGTATTTT.